A selection of T cell receptor beta chains follows, all from one sample in a study of cytomegalovirus exposure and HLA in healthy donors. Clones were sequenced by immunoSEQ multiplex PCR, and TCRdb holds only the in-frame ones, with some missing. The sample has around 100,000 clones. The sample taken for sequencing was PBMCs. These receptors came from a man aged 40-55 years in good health and CMV-seronegative. CDR3s include the opening cysteine and the closing phenylalanine or tryptophan. A D gene is named only where the DNA matches it firmly.

v_call	d_call	j_call	cdr3_aa	cdr3_nt
TRBV30	TRBD2	TRBJ2-1	CAWGTGTSSYNEQFF	TGTGCCTGGGGAACCGGGACTAGCAGTTACAATGAGCAGTTCTTC
TRBV11-2	-	TRBJ2-3	CASSPEGENTQYF	TGTGCCAGCAGCCCGGAGGGAGAGAATACGCAGTATTTT
TRBV4-3	TRBD2	TRBJ2-7	CASSQDTPSGRAEEQYF	TGCGCCAGCAGCCAAGATACCCCTAGCGGGAGGGCCGAAGAGCAGTACTTC
TRBV5-4	TRBD1	TRBJ2-7	CASSMPGGPSYEQYF	TGTGCCAGCAGCATGCCAGGGGGTCCAAGCTACGAGCAGTACTTC
TRBV7-2	TRBD2	TRBJ2-1	CASSLVSSGGHNEQFF	TGTGCCAGCAGCTTAGTCTCTAGCGGGGGACACAATGAGCAGTTCTTC
TRBV4-3	-	TRBJ1-6	CASSQDSSYNSPLHF	TGCGCCAGCAGCCAGGACAGCTCCTATAATTCACCCCTCCACTTT
TRBV15	-	TRBJ1-5	CATSREYAGGNQPQHF	TGTGCCACCAGCAGAGAATATGCAGGGGGCAATCAGCCCCAGCATTTT
TRBV7-2	-	TRBJ2-1	CASVPAAAGNEQFF	TGTGCCAGCGTACCAGCCGCGGCGGGCAATGAGCAGTTCTTC
TRBV2	-	TRBJ1-5	CASREGSGQPQHF	TGTGCCAGCAGAGAGGGAAGTGGCCAGCCCCAGCATTTT
TRBV9	-	TRBJ2-1	CASSGSDYNEQFF	TGTGCCAGCAGCGGTAGCGACTACAATGAGCAGTTCTTC
TRBV18	-	TRBJ1-1	CASSTGNTEAFF	TGTGCCAGCTCGACAGGGAACACTGAAGCTTTCTTT
TRBV27	-	TRBJ1-2	CASSLTGTYGYTF	TGTGCCAGCAGTTTAACAGGGACCTATGGCTACACCTTC
TRBV2	TRBD1	TRBJ2-7	CASSERGLQGSYEQYF	TGTGCCAGCAGTGAAAGGGGGCTTCAAGGGTCCTACGAGCAGTACTTC
TRBV2	-	TRBJ2-4	CASSSGFSTKNIQYF	TGTGCCAGCAGTTCAGGGTTTTCTACCAAAAACATTCAGTACTTC
TRBV2	TRBD1	TRBJ1-2	CAGRAGGLYGYTF	TGTGCCGGGAGGGCAGGGGGCCTCTATGGCTACACCTTC
TRBV4-1	-	TRBJ1-2	CASSQEGVTDGYTF	TGCGCCAGCAGCCAAGAAGGAGTAACTGATGGCTACACCTTC
TRBV6-5	-	TRBJ1-1	CASSPQGESTEAFF	TGTGCCAGCAGCCCCCAGGGCGAGAGCACTGAAGCTTTCTTT
TRBV2	TRBD1	TRBJ2-7	CATGQGSYEQYF	TGTGCCACGGGACAGGGGTCTTACGAGCAGTACTTC
TRBV7-9	-	TRBJ1-1	CASSLVTSPGGTEAFF	TGTGCCAGCAGCTTAGTAACTAGTCCTGGAGGGACTGAAGCTTTCTTT
TRBV9	TRBD2	TRBJ2-3	CASSPWGGGTDTQYF	TGTGCCAGCAGTCCCTGGGGAGGGGGCACAGATACGCAGTATTTT
TRBV14	TRBD1	TRBJ1-1	CASSQQGAGWTEAFF	TGTGCCAGCAGCCAACAGGGGGCCGGGTGGACTGAAGCTTTCTTT
TRBV6-6	-	TRBJ2-7	CASSSYFEQYF	TGTGCCAGCAGCTCGTACTTCGAGCAGTACTTC
TRBV10-2	TRBD2	TRBJ2-5	CASTGSGSKETQYF	TGCGCCAGCACTGGAAGCGGGAGTAAAGAGACCCAGTACTTC
TRBV4-3	TRBD2	TRBJ2-1	CASSRVGGLAGSYPSSYNEQFF	TGCGCCAGCAGCCGTGTTGGGGGACTAGCGGGGTCTTATCCGAGCTCCTACAATGAGCAGTTCTTC
TRBV28	TRBD1	TRBJ2-7	CASSPGTESWYF	TGTGCCAGCAGCCCTGGGACAGAGTCTTGGTACTTC
TRBV4-3	TRBD2	TRBJ2-6	CASSRMRGGGANVLTF	TGCGCCAGCAGCCGCATGCGGGGAGGGGGGGCCAACGTCCTGACTTTC
TRBV7-9	TRBD2	TRBJ2-1	CASSSRSGTGSYNEQFF	TGTGCCAGCAGCTCCAGGAGCGGGACTGGCTCCTACAATGAGCAGTTCTTC
TRBV5-4	TRBD1	TRBJ2-5	CASSPGGTGWETQYF	TGTGCCAGCAGCCCCGGAGGGACAGGGTGGGAGACCCAGTACTTC
TRBV6-1	-	TRBJ2-5	CASSESRTVGRKTQYF	TGTGCCAGCAGTGAATCGAGGACAGTAGGTAGGAAGACCCAGTACTTC